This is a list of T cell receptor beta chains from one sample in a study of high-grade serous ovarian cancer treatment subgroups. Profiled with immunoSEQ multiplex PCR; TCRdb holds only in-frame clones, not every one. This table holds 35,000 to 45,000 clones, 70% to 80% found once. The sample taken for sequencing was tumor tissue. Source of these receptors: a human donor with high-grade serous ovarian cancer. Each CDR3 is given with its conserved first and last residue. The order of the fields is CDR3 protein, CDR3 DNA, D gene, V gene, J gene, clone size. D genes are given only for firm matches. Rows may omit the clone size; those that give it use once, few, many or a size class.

CDR3aa: CATSRALEKDNQPQHF; CDR3nt: TGTGCCACCAGCAGAGCGTTGGAGAAAGATAATCAGCCCCAGCATTTT; d_gene: NA; v_gene: TRBV15; j_gene: TRBJ1-5; abundance: NA
CDR3aa: CASSLGLAGGIYNEQFF; CDR3nt: TGTGCCAGCAGCTTAGGGCTAGCGGGAGGAATATACAATGAGCAGTTCTTC; d_gene: TRBD2; v_gene: TRBV7-3; j_gene: TRBJ2-1; abundance: NA
CDR3aa: CASSQGASGSGNTQYF; CDR3nt: TGCGCCAGCAGCCAAGGCGCCAGCGGGAGCGGAAATACGCAGTATTTT; d_gene: TRBD2; v_gene: TRBV4-1; j_gene: TRBJ2-3; abundance: NA
CDR3aa: CASSYRDRNFETQYF; CDR3nt: TGTGCCAGCAGCTACCGGGACAGAAATTTCGAGACCCAGTACTTC; d_gene: TRBD1; v_gene: TRBV7-9; j_gene: TRBJ2-5; abundance: NA
CDR3aa: CASSFGDEQYF; CDR3nt: TGTGCCAGCAGCTTTGGGGACGAGCAGTACTTC; d_gene: NA; v_gene: TRBV7-9; j_gene: TRBJ2-7; abundance: NA
CDR3aa: CASSLVVAGVVETQYF; CDR3nt: TGTGCCAGCAGCTTGGTGGTGGCCGGGGTCGTAGAGACCCAGTACTTC; d_gene: NA; v_gene: TRBV5-6; j_gene: TRBJ2-5; abundance: NA
CDR3aa: CASSFDARAMNTEAFF; CDR3nt: TGTGCCAGCAGTTTTGATGCGAGGGCTATGAACACTGAAGCTTTCTTT; d_gene: NA; v_gene: TRBV28; j_gene: TRBJ1-1; abundance: few
CDR3aa: CASRGTETEPQYF; CDR3nt: TGCGCCAGCAGAGGGACAGAGACAGAACCGCAGTATTTT; d_gene: TRBD1; v_gene: TRBV10-2; j_gene: TRBJ2-3; abundance: NA
CDR3aa: CASSTPQGAGGNQPQHF; CDR3nt: TGTGCCAGTAGTACTCCACAGGGGGCAGGGGGCAATCAGCCCCAGCATTTT; d_gene: TRBD1; v_gene: TRBV19; j_gene: TRBJ1-5; abundance: NA
CDR3aa: CASSFYSGSYEQYF; CDR3nt: TGTGCCAGCAGCTTCTACAGTGGCTCCTACGAGCAGTACTTC; d_gene: NA; v_gene: TRBV7-2; j_gene: TRBJ2-7; abundance: NA
CDR3aa: CASSYQLGAEAFF; CDR3nt: TGTGCCAGCAGTTACCAGCTTGGCGCTGAAGCTTTCTTT; d_gene: NA; v_gene: TRBV6-5; j_gene: TRBJ1-1; abundance: NA
CDR3aa: CASGTNRDSTEAFF; CDR3nt: TGTGCCAGCGGAACTAACAGGGATTCGACTGAAGCTTTCTTT; d_gene: NA; v_gene: TRBV7-9; j_gene: TRBJ1-1; abundance: NA
CDR3aa: CAISESGSEAFF; CDR3nt: TGTGCCATCAGTGAGTCTGGTTCTGAAGCTTTCTTT; d_gene: NA; v_gene: TRBV10-3; j_gene: TRBJ1-1; abundance: NA
CDR3aa: CASSLEQRGSEAFF; CDR3nt: TGTGCCAGCAGCTTAGAACAGCGGGGCAGCGAAGCTTTCTTT; d_gene: NA; v_gene: TRBV7-9; j_gene: TRBJ1-1; abundance: NA
CDR3aa: CASGAGRTQHF; CDR3nt: TGTGCCAGCGGAGCGGGGAGAACCCAGCATTTT; d_gene: NA; v_gene: TRBV6-5; j_gene: TRBJ1-5; abundance: NA
CDR3aa: CASSLYPNGLNTEAFF; CDR3nt: TGTGCCAGCAGTTTATACCCGAACGGTCTGAACACTGAAGCTTTCTTT; d_gene: NA; v_gene: TRBV6-5; j_gene: TRBJ1-1; abundance: NA
CDR3aa: CASSPSSEGRKLFF; CDR3nt: TGTGCCAGCTCACCATCGAGTGAGGGACGAAAACTGTTTTTT; d_gene: NA; v_gene: TRBV18; j_gene: TRBJ1-4; abundance: NA
CDR3aa: CASSAQETQYF; CDR3nt: TGTGCCAGCAGTGCACAAGAGACCCAGTACTTC; d_gene: NA; v_gene: TRBV25-1; j_gene: TRBJ2-5; abundance: few
CDR3aa: CASSRGTSGYNEQFF; CDR3nt: TGTGCCAGCAGCAGAGGGACTAGCGGTTACAATGAGCAGTTCTTC; d_gene: TRBD2; v_gene: TRBV5-6; j_gene: TRBJ2-1; abundance: once
CDR3aa: CASNPPGQGGKLFF; CDR3nt: TGTGCCAGCAACCCACCGGGACAGGGGGGCAAACTGTTTTTT; d_gene: TRBD1; v_gene: TRBV28; j_gene: TRBJ1-4; abundance: NA
CDR3aa: CTSSSYSGSRDEQFF; CDR3nt: TGTACCAGCAGTTCTTATAGCGGGAGTAGGGATGAGCAGTTCTTC; d_gene: TRBD2; v_gene: TRBV27; j_gene: TRBJ2-1; abundance: NA
CDR3aa: CASSFIGTGTEKLFF; CDR3nt: TGCGCCAGCAGCTTCATAGGGACAGGGACTGAAAAACTGTTTTTT; d_gene: TRBD1; v_gene: TRBV4-3; j_gene: TRBJ1-4; abundance: NA
CDR3aa: CASSYGTGVVNGELFF; CDR3nt: TGTGCCAGCAGTTACGGGACAGGGGTGGTGAACGGGGAGCTGTTTTTT; d_gene: TRBD1; v_gene: TRBV6-5; j_gene: TRBJ2-2; abundance: once
CDR3aa: CASSRDRAGNQPQHF; CDR3nt: TGTGCCAGCAGCCGGGACAGGGCGGGCAATCAGCCCCAGCATTTT; d_gene: TRBD1; v_gene: TRBV7-2; j_gene: TRBJ1-5; abundance: NA
CDR3aa: CASSRIRYNEQFF; CDR3nt: TGTGCCAGCAGCCGCATCAGGTACAATGAGCAGTTCTTC; d_gene: NA; v_gene: TRBV11-3; j_gene: TRBJ2-1; abundance: NA
CDR3aa: CASSPTLTLEFYEQYF; CDR3nt: TGTGCCAGCTCACCAACCCTAACCTTGGAATTCTACGAGCAGTACTTC; d_gene: NA; v_gene: TRBV18; j_gene: TRBJ2-7; abundance: NA
CDR3aa: CASTTKGWDQPQHF; CDR3nt: TGTGCCAGCACCACCAAGGGATGGGATCAGCCCCAGCATTTT; d_gene: NA; v_gene: TRBV6-6; j_gene: TRBJ1-5; abundance: NA